Listed below are T cell receptor beta chains from one sample, sequenced in a study of blood T cell repertoires in COVID-19. Profiled with immunoSEQ multiplex PCR; TCRdb holds only in-frame clones, not every one. Counted here are around 310,000 clones, 85% to 90% occurring once; the ten biggest clones make up 0.8% to 1.3%. Sequencing input: peripheral blood. These receptors came from a woman in her thirties or forties with COVID-19, enrolled during active disease. Both conserved end residues are part of each CDR3. D genes are given only for firm matches. Size values are once, few and many counts, or a class for expanded clones, and some rows have none.

j_call clone_size v_call cdr3_length d_call cdr3_nt cdr3_aa
TRBJ1-2 . TRBV5-1 14 TRBD1 TGCGCCAGCAGCCAAGGACAGGGTAACGGTGGCTACACCTTC CASSQGQGNGGYTF
TRBJ1-6 . TRBV27 13 . TGTGCCAGCAGTTTCGACAGGTATCAACCCCTCCACTTT CASSFDRYQPLHF
TRBJ2-7 once TRBV29-1 12 TRBD1 TGCAGCGTAGGGACAGACACCTACGAGCAGTACTTC CSVGTDTYEQYF
TRBJ1-5 . TRBV18 14 . TGTGCCAGCTCACCATTACAGACAAATCAGCCCCAGCATTTT CASSPLQTNQPQHF
TRBJ2-5 . TRBV2 13 TRBD2 TGTGCCAGCAGCCGCCGTAGCGGGGAGACCCAGTACTTC CASSRRSGETQYF
TRBJ2-3 . TRBV27 14 . TGTGCCAGCACCCGCGTTAGCACCACAGATACGCAGTATTTT CASTRVSTTDTQYF
TRBJ2-7 . TRBV6-2/TRBV6-3 12 TRBD2 TGTGCCAGCAGTCTGACTAGCAACGAGCAGTACTTC CASSLTSNEQYF
TRBJ1-1 . TRBV9 15 TRBD1 TGTGCCAGCAGCGCGGAGGACAGGGCCTGGACTGAAGCTTTCTTT CASSAEDRAWTEAFF
TRBJ2-1 . TRBV7-9 17 TRBD1 TGTGCCAGCAGCTTAGCCTTCGGGGGACAGGGACGTACTAAGCAGTTCTTC CASSLAFGGQGRTKQFF
TRBJ1-1 . TRBV6-5 15 TRBD1 TGTGCCAGTAGTACCGGTACAGGGGCGACCACTGAAGCTTTCTTT CASSTGTGATTEAFF
TRBJ2-7 . TRBV20-1 11 . TGCAGTGCTAGAGATAGCTACGAGCAGTACTTC CSARDSYEQYF